The rows below give T cell receptor beta chains drawn from one sample of a study of blood T cell repertoires in COVID-19. The method was immunoSEQ multiplex PCR; TCRdb's version includes in-frame clones alone and lacks a portion of them. This sample yields around 230,000 clones, of which 75% to 90% are seen a single time; 3% to 4.5% belongs to the top ten. Input material: PBMCs or T cells enriched from blood (not recorded which). The receptors come from a woman aged 40 to 55 with acute COVID-19. Each CDR3 is given with its conserved first and last residue.

TRBV7-2	TRBJ2-1	CASSLALAGGLWNEQFF
TRBV7-2	TRBJ1-2	CASSSDRVYGYTF
TRBV12-5	TRBJ2-3	CASGSSGFTSTDTQYF
TRBV19	TRBJ1-1	CASSIPRATEAFF
TRBV6-2/TRBV6-3	TRBJ2-3	CASSYVGGTQYF
TRBV29-1	TRBJ1-2	CSALVDLANYGYTF
TRBV18	TRBJ1-3	CASSPMTVGNTIYF
TRBV13	TRBJ1-1	CASSGARGKWVNTEAFF
TRBV19	TRBJ1-3	CASEGGRTSSGNTIYF
TRBV7-9	TRBJ1-1	CASRTLGGVKVTEAFF
TRBV25-1	TRBJ1-2	CASSEGPGGYTF
TRBV24-1	TRBJ1-5	CATSDPRQGSNQPQHF
TRBV5-5	TRBJ1-2	CASSSLNRDRGLRDYGYTF
TRBV23-1	TRBJ1-6	CASSHRRHRGKDSPLHF
TRBV7-2	TRBJ1-6	CASSPDTGKYNSPLHF
TRBV19	TRBJ1-3	CASKDRGAGNTIYF
TRBV6-5	TRBJ2-7	CASSPAGTSSYEQYF
TRBV19	TRBJ1-5	CASKQEGLYAQPQHF
TRBV2	TRBJ2-1	CASSERGQAKEVGNEQFF
TRBV3-1/TRBV3-2	TRBJ2-5	CASSQLLGTSGTKETQYF
TRBV14	TRBJ2-1	CASSPGRGGSNEQFF
TRBV28	TRBJ2-1	CASSGQGPEQFF
TRBV7-3	TRBJ1-1	CASSPGQGTEAFF
TRBV2	TRBJ1-2	CASSDRGRNYGYTF
TRBV13	TRBJ1-1	CASRPAEGRPKAFF